These 31 T cell receptor beta chains share one sample of origin, sequenced in a study of cytomegalovirus exposure and HLA in healthy donors. Clones were read by immunoSEQ multiplex PCR, and TCRdb kept only the in-frame ones, dropping some. The table shows approximately 190,000 clones, with approximately 80% occurring only once. Sample: PBMCs. The receptors shown here come from a man aged 18 to 29 in good health and CMV-seropositive.

This clone has only a few counts. The V call is TRBV6-6, the J call TRBJ1-2; TRBD1 aligns across 7 bases. Losses at the gene ends were 7 bases for V and 8 bases for J; bases not matched to a gene: 7. The germline V gene encodes CDR1 MNHNY and CDR2 SVGAGI (reference sequence). The CDR3 has 12 amino acids. CDR3 sequence reads: CASTDRVGGYTF. Here the CDR3 DNA reads TGTGCCAGCACCGACAGGGTAGGAGGCTACACCTTC.

The gene calls are TRBV10-3 and TRBJ2-7; 7 bases are shared with TRBD2. The junction had 7 bases not matched to a gene; V was cut back by 0 bases and J by 5 bases. This CDR3 is 15 amino acids long. Germline CDR1 ENHRY, CDR2 SYGVKD. CDR3 in amino acids: CAISESAGEGNEQYF. CDR3 bases: TGTGCCATCAGTGAGTCGGCGGGAGAGGGAAACGAGCAGTACTTC.

V usage is TRBV19 and J usage is TRBJ1-1; 8 bases are a match to TRBD1. Germline V gene sequence: CDR1 LNHDA, CDR2 SQIVND (reference sequence). CDR3 length: 15 residues. With 5 bases clipped from V and 2 bases from J, the junction kept 7 bases outside the gene matches. The CDR3 DNA reads as TGTGCCAGTAGTTCTCAACAGGGGGTTAACACTGAAGCTTTCTTT. It yields the protein CASSSQQGVNTEAFF.

This chain uses TRBV4-1 with TRBJ2-5; possibly TRBD1 for D (6 bases). The germline V gene has CDR1 MGHRA and CDR2 YSYEKL. V was pared by 4 bases and J by 4 bases, with 16 bases between. This CDR3 is 15 amino acids long. CDR3 in DNA: TGCGCCAGCAGCCCCCCAACACAGGGTGGAGAGACCCAGTACTTC. Translating gives CASSPPTQGGETQYF.

Concerning this clone itself: A much larger clone differs from this one at a single base, so this may be a read error. The rearrangement uses TRBV6-5 and TRBJ2-7; TRBD2 matches 11 bases. V was clipped by 4 bases and J by 0 bases; unmatched bases: 2. The CDR3 contains 15 residues. From germline, CDR1 is MNHEY and CDR2 SVGAGI. CDR3 sequence reads: CASSSTSGSSYEQYF. The CDR3 DNA reads as TGTGCCAGCAGTTCCACTAGCGGGAGCTCCTACGAGCAGTACTTC.

This sequence joins TRBV5-4 and TRBJ2-5; possible D gene TRBD1, 5 bases. The CDR3 has 13 amino acids. Trimming stripped 4 bases from V and 5 bases from J, with 12 bases between. Germline CDR1 SGHNT, CDR2 YYREEE (reference sequence). CDR3 loop: CASSGRVSETQYF. Here the CDR3 DNA reads TGTGCCAGCAGCGGCAGGGTAAGCGAGACCCAGTACTTC.

The genes are TRBV5-6 and TRBJ1-1; D is uncertain. The CDR3 length is 15 residues. V was shortened by 1 base and J by 0 bases, with 10 bases between the two germline ends. Germline-derived CDR1 and CDR2 are SGHDT and YYEEEE. In nucleotides, the CDR3 is TGTGCCAGCAGCTTGTTACAGCTGATGAACACTGAAGCTTTCTTT. Translating it yields CASSLLQLMNTEAFF.

This chain uses TRBV5-5 with TRBJ2-3, with TRBD1 matching over 8 bases. CDR1 is SGHKS and CDR2 is YYEKEE in the germline V gene (reference sequence). V was clipped by 4 bases and J by 6 bases; unmatched bases: 7. The CDR3 runs 14 residues. The CDR3 region has the DNA TGTGCCAGCAGCCCAGGACAGGGTCGGGATACGCAGTATTTT. Residues: CASSPGQGRDTQYF.

The chain couples TRBV2 to TRBJ1-3, with D tentatively TRBD1 (5 bases). Germline V gene sequence: CDR1 SNHLY, CDR2 FYNNEI. V gave up 5 bases and J gave up 2 bases, with 19 bases separating them. The CDR3 extends over 17 amino acids. The CDR3, as DNA: TGTGCCAGCAGTCGAACGGGGGATAAGGGCGCTGGAAACACCATATATTTT. This encodes CASSRTGDKGAGNTIYF. Looking up the rest from reference TRBV2 and TRBJ1-3 gives the full variable domain: EPEVTQTPSHQVTQMGQEVILRCVPISNHLYFYWYRQILGQKVEFLVSFYNNEISEKSEIFDDQFSVERPDGSNFTLKIRSTKLEDSAMYFCASSRTGDKGAGNTIYFGEGSWLTVV.

The chain combines TRBV27 with TRBJ1-5; TRBD1 is a possible D gene (5 bases). This CDR3 has 16 residues. CDR1 is MNHEY, CDR2 SMNVEV, per germline (reference sequence). V lost 6 bases and J lost 1, with 16 bases in between. The CDR3 spells CASSRLGSGSNQPQHF. CDR3 coding DNA: TGTGCCAGCAGCAGGTTAGGGTCAGGGAGCAATCAGCCCCAGCATTTT.

The genes are TRBV7-8 and TRBJ1-5, with a tentative D call TRBD1 (6 bases). This CDR3 spans 15 amino acids. V lost 5 bases, J lost 3 bases, and 14 bases lay in between. Germline V gene sequence: CDR1 SGHVS, CDR2 FQNEAQ. The CDR3 region has the DNA TGTGCCAGCAGCCCCGGGCAGGGGCCCAATCAGCCCCAGCATTTT. As protein: CASSPGQGPNQPQHF.

This chain links TRBV7-6 with TRBJ2-1; TRBD2 matches 11 bases. Germline CDR1 SGHVS, CDR2 FNYEAQ. The V and J ends lost 4 bases and 0 bases, in that order; junction bases with no gene match: 17. The CDR3 length is 21 residues. The CDR3 loop reads CASSSIPGLAAPFSSYNEQFF. The CDR3 DNA reads TGTGCCAGCAGCTCGATACCGGGACTAGCGGCGCCGTTTAGCTCCTACAATGAGCAGTTCTTC.

J is TRBJ2-1 and V is TRBV7-2, with TRBD2 matching 7 bases. This CDR3 comprises 15 residues. Germline loops: CDR1 SGHTA, CDR2 FQGNSA. J gave up 8 bases and V 6 bases, and 13 bases lay outside the gene matches. The CDR3 spells CASSGAGRGFDEQFF. The CDR3 region has the DNA TGTGCCAGCAGTGGAGCGGGAAGGGGATTCGATGAGCAGTTCTTC.

The V gene is TRBV5-6, the J gene TRBJ1-2, with 11 bases matching TRBD1. The germline gives CDR1 SGHDT, CDR2 YYEEEE. CDR3 length: 16 residues. The junction had 8 bases not matched to a gene; V was cut back by 3 bases and J by 4 bases. The CDR3 DNA is TGTGCCAGCAGCTACGGACAGGGGGCCCCATCCTATGGCTACACCTTC. Protein product: CASSYGQGAPSYGYTF.

The V call is TRBV28, the J call TRBJ2-7; 8 bases align to TRBD1. V was clipped by 10 bases and J by 5 bases; unmatched bases: 7. The CDR3 sequence is 12 residues long. Per germline, CDR1 MDHEN and CDR2 SYDVKM. The CDR3 nucleotides are TGTGCCACCTGGACAGGGTTCGACGAGCAGTACTTC. This translates into CATWTGFDEQYF.

The chain is built from TRBV18 and TRBJ2-7; 8 positions match TRBD1. J lost 2 bases, V lost 6 bases, and 9 bases had no gene match. CDR1 is KGHSH and CDR2 is LQKENI in the germline V gene. The CDR3 is 15 residues long. The CDR3 protein is CASSPGTGLPYEQYF. CDR3 nucleotide sequence: TGTGCCAGCTCGCCTGGGACAGGTTTGCCCTACGAGCAGTACTTC.

The rearrangement links TRBV5-1 to TRBJ1-2; the D gene is possibly TRBD1 (6 bases). Per germline, CDR1 SGHRS and CDR2 YFSETQ. The CDR3 sequence is 14 residues long. V lost 2 bases to trimming and J lost 2 bases, with 10 bases between them. The CDR3, as DNA: TGCGCCAGCAGCTTAGCCGGACAGAACTATGGCTACACCTTC. Amino acid sequence: CASSLAGQNYGYTF.

The chain joins TRBV6-6 to TRBJ2-7, with TRBD2 matching over 12 bases. CDR3 length: 15 amino acids. The J segment lost 3 bases and the V segment lost 7 bases, leaving 7 bases of the junction unmatched. Germline CDR1 and CDR2: MNHNY and SVGAGI (reference sequence). The CDR3 nucleotides read TGTGCCAGCACCATAGGACTAGCGGGGATCTACGAGCAGTACTTC. Its protein product is CASTIGLAGIYEQYF.

The chain recombines TRBV6-5 with TRBJ2-1, with a weak D call TRBD2 (5 bases). With 5 bases removed from V and 7 bases from J, the gap between germline ends came to 18 bases. The CDR3 runs 15 residues. The V gene's germline CDR1 is MNHEY and CDR2 SVGAGI. CDR3 nucleotides: TGTGCCAGCAGTCGAATTTCGGGATTAGAGAATGAGCAGTTCTTC. Amino acids: CASSRISGLENEQFF.

CDR3 region: CASRRTSEADTQYF. The CDR3, as DNA: TGTGCTAGCCGCCGGACTAGTGAGGCAGATACGCAGTATTTT. This chain uses TRBV12-5 with TRBJ2-3, with 7 nucleotides matching TRBD2. V trimming: 9 bases; J trimming: 4 bases; junction bases outside the gene matches: 10. The CDR3 runs to 14 residues. The germline V gene encodes CDR1 LGHNT and CDR2 FRNRAP.

This clone was found a few times. The chain combines TRBV6-4 with TRBJ2-3; 7 bases match TRBD1. After removal of 5 bases from V and 3 bases from J, the junction contained 5 bases not matched to a gene. This CDR3 comprises 14 residues. Germline values: CDR1 MRHNA, CDR2 SNTAGT. CDR3 region: CASSTGTETDTQYF. CDR3 DNA sequence: TGTGCCAGCAGTACCGGGACAGAAACAGATACGCAGTATTTT.

The V and J genes are TRBV29-1 and TRBJ2-7, with 8 bases aligning to TRBD2. This CDR3 has 11 residues. Germline trimming cut 7 bases from V and 4 bases from J; bases unmatched to any gene: 3. Germline V gene sequence: CDR1 SQVTM, CDR2 ANQGSEA. The CDR3 DNA is TGCAGCGCCGGGGGGGGGTACGAGCAGTACTTC. As protein: CSAGGGYEQYF.

The chain joins TRBV4-3 to TRBJ2-7, with a weak D call TRBD1 (6 bases). CDR1 and CDR2 (germline): LGHNA, YSLEER. Trimming took off 0 bases at V and 2 bases at J, with 11 bases between the two ends. This CDR3 comprises 15 residues. Here the CDR3 reads CASSQEGQGTYEQYF. As DNA, the CDR3 is TGCGCCAGCAGCCAAGAAGGGCAGGGGACCTACGAGCAGTACTTC.

The chain uses TRBV28 and TRBJ2-5; D is perhaps TRBD1 (7 bases). The CDR3 has 13 residues. The V end was cut by 6 bases, the J end by 5 bases, with 13 bases between. In germline, CDR1 is MDHEN, CDR2 SYDVKM. The CDR3 bases are TGTGCCAGCAGAGGCCCAGGGGGGGAGACCCAGTACTTC. Translation: CASRGPGGETQYF.

The J gene is TRBJ1-2, the V gene TRBV28; 8 bases map to TRBD1. This CDR3 spans 18 amino acids. With 2 bases clipped from V and 1 base from J, the junction kept 12 bases outside the gene matches. From germline, CDR1 is MDHEN and CDR2 SYDVKM. CDR3 DNA: TGTGCCAGCAGTTTAGCCGGGACAGGTCAACTCCTTAACTATGGCTACACCTTC. Translating it yields CASSLAGTGQLLNYGYTF.

The genes are TRBV2 and TRBJ2-1; D perhaps matches TRBD1 (5 bases). Germline V CDR1 and CDR2: SNHLY, FYNNEI. V lost 4 bases, J lost 0 bases, and 10 bases lay in between. This CDR3 spans 15 amino acids. CDR3 loop: CASSGQTLSYNEQFF. CDR3 DNA sequence: TGTGCCAGCAGTGGACAGACCCTCTCCTACAATGAGCAGTTCTTC.

The CDR3 DNA reads TGTGCCAGCAGCCGCGACAGACTCAATCAGCCCCAGCATTTT. Residues: CASSRDRLNQPQHF. The gene calls are TRBV7-9 and TRBJ1-5, with D perhaps TRBD1 (5 bases). CDR1 and CDR2 from the germline V gene are SEHNR and FQNEAQ (reference sequence). V dropped 5 bases and J dropped 3 bases, with 11 bases sitting between them. CDR3 size: 14 residues. The whole variable domain, filled in from reference TRBV7-9 and TRBJ1-5, reads DTGVSQNPRHKITKRGQNVTFRCDPISEHNRLYWYRQTLGQGPEFLTYFQNEAQLEKSRLLSDRFSAERPKGSFSTLEIQRTEQGDSAMYLCASSRDRLNQPQHFGDGTRLSIL.

This clone was detected many times. V usage is TRBV7-3 and J usage is TRBJ2-7; 7 nucleotides agree with TRBD1. The CDR3 covers 14 residues. The germline gives CDR1 SGHTA, CDR2 FQGTGA. V shed 1 base and J 5 bases; nucleotides not matched to a gene: 5. CDR3 in DNA: TGTGCCAGCAGCTTAAGGGGGCAGGGGGACGAGCAGTACTTC. Amino acid sequence: CASSLRGQGDEQYF.

The sample holds a few counts of this clone. The genes are TRBV15 and TRBJ1-2, with 8 bases identical to TRBD1. Germline V gives CDR1 LNHNV, CDR2 YYDKDF (reference sequence). Losses at the gene ends were 1 base for V and 2 bases for J; bases not matched to a gene: 3. The CDR3 is 15 residues long. CDR3 coding DNA: TGTGCCACCAGCAGAGGTAGACAGGGGAACTATGGCTACACCTTC. This sequence encodes CATSRGRQGNYGYTF.

This sequence joins TRBV6-6 and TRBJ2-7; perhaps TRBD1 as D (6 bases). This CDR3 is built from 13 residues. Germline CDR1 and CDR2: MNHNY and SVGAGI (reference sequence). Between the trimmed V and J ends, which lost 2 bases and 6 bases, there was a span of 11 bases. As DNA, the CDR3 is TGTGCCAGCAGTTACCCAGAAGGGGGCGAGCAGTACTTC. It encodes CASSYPEGGEQYF.

V usage is TRBV7-9 and J usage is TRBJ2-7; 9 nucleotides match TRBD1. Germline V gene data show CDR1 as SEHNR and CDR2 as FQNEAQ (reference sequence). V lost 5 bases and J lost 5; bases outside the gene matches: 10. There are 15 residues in the CDR3. CDR3 residues: CASSPPWDRDHEQYF. CDR3 DNA sequence: TGTGCCAGCAGCCCGCCGTGGGACAGGGACCACGAGCAGTACTTC.